This T cell receptor (beta chain) is from a study of T cells in Graves' hyperthyroidism and ophthalmopathy (dated by TCRdb to the late 2010s). Study-level background: Peripheral blood was collected at initial diagnosis, before any treatment. TCR V-J signatures able to tell the groups apart were searched for in a discovery cohort of 90 to 100 patients, of whom 40 to 45 had Graves' ophthalmopathy and around 58 had stable Graves' hyperthyroidism. An independent validation cohort of around 19 hyperthyroidism patients and some 15 patients who later progressed to ophthalmopathy tested prospective prediction of ophthalmopathy. The roughly 100 discovery patients were divided at random into training and test sets in a 7:3 ratio. In about 6 Graves' hyperthyroidism patients, the study also compared T-cell repertoires from thyroid tissue with T-cell repertoires from blood. After blood sampling, hyperthyroidism patients were treated with methimazole at a starting dose of 30 mg daily, and ophthalmopathy patients were treated with high-dose intravenous methylprednisolone. TCR Vbeta CDR3 sequencing of roughly 140 peripheral blood samples (over 40 ophthalmopathy, approximately 80 hyperthyroidism and roughly 17 progressor patients) is reported in the paper. The paper as a whole reports these results and caveats: In validation, progression to ophthalmopathy was predicted by the model with more than 65% sensitivity and about 72% specificity, a median of 6.5 months before onset. No statistical method was used to fix the sample size in advance, and group allocation was not hidden from the investigators. A model built on a 13 V-J signature distinguished ophthalmopathy from stable hyperthyroidism, reaching about 89% sensitivity and around 81% specificity in cross-validation and 80%/75% in testing. Blood samples also contained most of the expanded thyroid clonotypes (frequency above 0.001), which suggests that blood repertoires may reflect thyroid immune responses.

V and J are truncated by 5 bases and 3 bases respectively, leaving an intervening sequence of 13 bases. CDR1 is given as SNHLY and CDR2 as FYNNEI, both from the germline V gene. Reading from cysteine to phenylalanine, the CDR3 counts 14 amino acids. The DNA shown is the 42-base CDR3, in frame from base 1. The TCR beta CDR3 regions were amplified from the RNA transcripts. The TCR CDR3 was subjected to a first round of RT-PCR using the HTBI primer set and the Qiagen OneStep RT-PCR kit. A second multiplex PCR round built the libraries, followed by size selection and purification. Sequencing of the libraries was done on an Illumina HiSeq2000 using paired-end 100 bp reads. The authors' analysis ran thus. Raw data were processed with SOAPnuke, discarding reads with adapters, uncalled bases, mean Phred below 15, or no exact constant-primer or identifier match. COPE v1.2.5 was used to merge high-quality paired reads, and clonotypes were defined as unique nucleotide sequences. Clonotypes were aligned to IMGT TRBV, TRBD and TRBJ reference segments using MiTCR v1.1. The analysis was restricted to V-J combinations with a frequency above 0.0001, which together covered approximately 99% of the repertoires. The TCS score was defined as the ratio of F50 (clonal expansion) to E x V (chaos), calculated using BLOSUM62-based TCRdist between CDR3 peptides within each V-J. Welch's t-statistics and random forest reduced around 510 V-J features to 13, which were used in a naive Bayes classifier (R e1071). The raw public data were reprocessed by TCRdb itself: fastp quality trimming at Q25, MiXCR clonotype calling, in-frame beta chains only. All rows with the same CDR3 protein become a single entry with the most common DNA and genes. TCRdb's processing, not the authors', yielded these V and J calls. This sample is represented by about 530,000 distinct CDR3 sequences; roughly 15% of them were singletons. The ten largest clones represent roughly 15% of the sample.

At least ten counts were recorded for this clonotype. Its antigen specificity is not known. Nothing much larger sits one base from this clone, and base qualities are not available. Ophthalmopathy patients had moderately to severely active disease, with a Clinical Activity Score of 3 or more, a NOSPECS grade of 4 or more, and a disease duration of less than 3 months. Exclusion was applied to patients with uncontrolled infections, other autoimmune diseases, pregnancy or lactation. Clinical symptoms, serum thyroxine and TRAb, thyroid ultrasound, and orbital computed tomography formed the basis for the diagnoses. PBMCs were isolated from 8 to 10 ml of fresh peripheral blood by Ficoll-Paque density gradient centrifugation. Total RNA was extracted with Trizol reagent, and quality was checked on an Agilent 2100 Bioanalyzer.

The chain couples TRBV2 to TRBJ1-2; TRBD1 is a weak D gene call, 6 bases matching. The clonotype comes from a young woman with Graves' ophthalmopathy. Sequenced material: blood. The DNA reads TGTGCCAGCAGTCAACAGGGTGGGGACTATGGCTACACCTTC. This is translated as CASSQQGGDYGYTF. Outside the CDR3, residues come from the reference TRBV2 and TRBJ1-2 proteins, so the full variable domain is: EPEVTQTPSHQVTQMGQEVILRCVPISNHLYFYWYRQILGQKVEFLVSFYNNEISEKSEIFDDQFSVERPDGSNFTLKIRSTKLEDSAMYFCASSQQGGDYGYTFGSGTRLTVV.